A single sample is the source of the 14 T cell receptor beta chains below, sequenced in a study of T cells in Graves' hyperthyroidism and ophthalmopathy (dated by TCRdb to the late 2010s). Library preparation used multiplex PCR. The sequencer listed for this sample is Illumina HiSeq 2000. The TCR beta CDR3 regions were amplified from the RNA transcripts. The first round of RT-PCR for the TCR CDR3 was performed with the HTBI primer set and the Qiagen OneStep RT-PCR kit. Clones were called with MiXCR by TCRdb after fastp trimmed the public reads at Q25, and only in-frame beta chains were retained. For every CDR3 protein sequence, its rows merge into one entry that carries the most common genes and DNA. Counted in this sample were around 350,000 distinct CDR3 sequences; over 15% of them appeared once. The top ten clones comprise around 3.4% of the sample. The sample comprised blood. The receptors originated from a woman between 18 and 29 years old with Graves' hyperthyroidism.

The rearrangement links TRBV6-1 to TRBJ2-7; TRBD2 is a possible D gene (5 bases). The CDR3 is 15 residues long. The ends were cut back, 3 bases at V and 4 bases at J, with 16 bases in the middle. The germline V gene encodes CDR1 MNHNS and CDR2 SASEGT. CDR3 in amino acids: CASSDELVTRYEQYF. DNA for the CDR3: TGTGCCAGCAGTGACGAACTAGTAACCAGATACGAGCAGTACTTC.

In its sample, this clonotype was seen many times. V is TRBV10-3 and J is TRBJ2-7, with 8 bases aligning to TRBD1. The germline gives CDR1 ENHRY, CDR2 SYGVKD. There are 14 residues in the CDR3. Trimming took 6 bases from V and 1 from J; bases not matched to a gene: 5. The chain's CDR3 is CAIRYGQGSYEQYF. CDR3 nucleotide sequence: TGTGCCATCAGATATGGACAGGGTTCCTACGAGCAGTACTTC.

This clonotype was picked up many times. The rearrangement uses TRBV20-1 and TRBJ2-7; D unclear. The CDR3 totals 13 residues. Per germline, CDR1 DFQATT and CDR2 SNEGSKA (reference sequence). V was shortened by 2 bases and J by 4 bases, with 12 bases between the two germline ends. The CDR3 DNA reads as TGCAGTGCTAGACACAGAGCGCTTTACGAGCAGTACTTC. Protein: CSARHRALYEQYF.

V usage is TRBV5-1 and J usage is TRBJ1-5; 10 bases line up with TRBD1. With 4 bases clipped from V and 5 bases from J, the junction kept 6 bases outside the gene matches. Germline CDR1 SGHRS, CDR2 YFSETQ. This CDR3 region has 15 residues. The CDR3 loop reads CASSIGTGDDQPQHF. CDR3 bases: TGCGCCAGCAGCATCGGGACAGGGGACGATCAGCCCCAGCATTTT.

This clonotype was observed at least ten times. This chain uses TRBV6-1 with TRBJ2-5; the match to TRBD1 covers 9 bases. The CDR3 is 15 residues long. The germline gives CDR1 MNHNS, CDR2 SASEGT. Trimming at V came to 7 bases and at J to 4 bases, leaving 10 bases not matched to a gene. The CDR3 loop reads CASTLGPGQGETQYF. CDR3 in DNA: TGTGCCAGCACCCTCGGACCGGGACAGGGAGAGACCCAGTACTTC.

This clonotype was picked up many times. CDR3 loop: CASSYHGHRTEAFF. CDR3 nucleotide sequence: TGTGCCAGCAGTTACCACGGACACCGCACTGAAGCTTTCTTT. The genes are TRBV6-2 or TRBV6-3 and TRBJ1-1; TRBD1 might be the D (5 bases). This CDR3 has 14 amino acids. Germline CDR1 MNHEY, CDR2 SVGEGT. V lost 2 bases to trimming and J lost 4 bases, with 11 bases between them.

This clonotype came up many times. This chain connects TRBV12-3 or TRBV12-4 to TRBJ1-5; tentative D call: TRBD1 (5 bases). CDR3 length: 17 amino acids. The germline V and J ends were trimmed by 6 bases and 5 bases, with 23 bases remaining between them. CDR3: CASSLREGAYYHQPQHF. CDR3 DNA: TGTGCCAGCAGCCTCAGGGAGGGCGCTTACTACCATCAGCCCCAGCATTTT.

This clonotype was counted many times. The rearrangement joins TRBV11-2 to TRBJ2-7; D might be TRBD1 (5 bases). V lost 0 bases and J lost 6, with 15 bases in between. Looked up from germline, CDR1 is SGHAT and CDR2 is FQNNGV. The CDR3 totals 15 residues. In DNA form, the CDR3 reads TGTGCCAGCAGCTTAGAGTGGGGCAGGGAAGGCGAGCAGTACTTC. Its translation is CASSLEWGREGEQYF.

This clonotype was seen at least ten times. J is TRBJ1-1 and V is TRBV9; D is unclear. There are 13 residues in the CDR3. CDR1 is SGDLS and CDR2 is YYNGEE in the germline V gene. V was cut by 0 bases and J by 8 bases, with 11 bases left in between. The DNA of the CDR3 is TGTGCCAGCAGCGTAGACCTCGCAGAGGAAGCTTTCTTT. Translation gives CASSVDLAEEAFF.

This clonotype was observed many times. An end of the junction does not agree with germline; a read error may underlie this. The chain has TRBV6-4 and TRBJ1-2, with TRBD1 identical over 7 bases. CDR1 MRHNA and CDR2 SNTAGT come from the germline V gene. The length of the CDR3 is 9 residues. The CDR3 protein is CASRTTGVF. The DNA of the CDR3 is TGTGCCAGCAGAACCACAGGGGTCTTC.

This clonotype was detected ten times or more. V and J are TRBV12-3 or TRBV12-4 and TRBJ1-2, with a tentative D call TRBD1 (5 bases). This CDR3 region has 13 residues. The V end lost 4 bases, the J end lost 8 bases, and 14 bases lay between the germline ends. This chain's CDR3 is CASSSKRGGGYTF. CDR3 DNA: TGTGCCAGCAGTTCGAAGAGGGGTGGAGGCTACACCTTC.

This clonotype has a count of ten or more. The V call is TRBV20-1, the J call TRBJ1-5; 9 bases agree with TRBD1. The CDR3 sequence is 16 residues long. V shed 3 bases, J shed 6 bases, and the junction held 12 bases outside the gene matches. Germline-derived CDR1 and CDR2 are DFQATT and SNEGSKA (reference sequence). The CDR3 nucleotides are TGCAGTGCTAGCGGGTCCCGGGACAGGGCCCCTCAGCCCCAGCATTTT. This encodes CSASGSRDRAPQPQHF.

The gene calls are TRBV20-1 and TRBJ2-5; TRBD2 matches 12 bases. Trimming took 6 bases from V and 4 from J; bases not matched to a gene: 3. The CDR3 has 13 amino acids. CDR1 is DFQATT and CDR2 is SNEGSKA in the germline V gene (reference sequence). For the CDR3, the DNA is TGCAGTGCCCTAGCGGGGGGGCCAGAGACCCAGTACTTC. It is translated as CSALAGGPETQYF.

This clonotype has a count of ten or more. The chain is built from TRBV27 and TRBJ1-2; tentatively, D is TRBD1 (6 bases). CDR1 is MNHEY and CDR2 is SMNVEV in the germline V gene (reference sequence). This CDR3 contains 15 residues. V was cut by 4 bases and J by 5 bases, with 17 bases left in between. As DNA, the CDR3 is TGTGCCAGCAGTTACAGAGGGGGATCGGCTTATGGCTACACCTTC. Protein product: CASSYRGGSAYGYTF.